Each of the 10 T cell receptor beta chains below was sequenced from the same sample in a study of memory CD4+ T cells and cytomegalovirus serostatus (dated by TCRdb to the late 2010s). Library method: the immunoSEQ multiplex PCR assay. TCRdb carries this immuneACCESS record with in-frame sequences only. Its versions omit some clonotypes, under half of them owing to an unresolved V gene in the studies checked, with the rest unexplained. The sample data list about 41,000 clones, and roughly three quarters of these were observed just once. The top ten clones comprise about 0.79% of the sample. A FACSAria II was used to sort memory CD4+ T cells, defined as single viable CD3+CD4+CD8-CD45RO+ cells. Sequenced sample: memory CD4+ T cells from blood. The receptors here all came from an adult in good health and CMV-seronegative.

This chain joins TRBV6-6 and TRBJ1-1, with 7 bases aligning to TRBD1. V shed 5 bases, J shed 1 base, and the junction held 4 bases outside the gene matches. Germline V CDR1 and CDR2: MNHNY, SVGAGI (reference sequence). The CDR3 extends over 14 amino acids. CDR3 loop: CASSERTGNTEAFF. DNA for the CDR3: TGTGCCAGCAGTGAGAGGACAGGGAACACTGAAGCTTTCTTT.

The rearrangement uses TRBV6-5 and TRBJ1-2, with D maybe TRBD1 (5 bases). In germline, CDR1 is MNHEY, CDR2 SVGAGI. The CDR3 consists of 13 residues. Trimming left V 5 bases short and J 0 bases short, with 7 bases between. The CDR3 region is CASSGTSNYGYTF. CDR3 coding DNA: TGTGCCAGCAGTGGGACCTCTAACTATGGCTACACCTTC.

The genes are TRBV19 and TRBJ2-1, with D possibly matching TRBD2 (6 bases). Trimming left V 7 bases short and J 4 bases short, with 20 bases between. CDR1 LNHDA and CDR2 SQIVND come from the germline V gene (reference sequence). CDR3 length: 16 residues. CDR3 nucleotide sequence: TGTGCCAGTACCGACGGGAGACGGGGGAGGTACAATGAGCAGTTCTTC. Its protein is CASTDGRRGRYNEQFF.

The chain carries TRBV18 and TRBJ1-3; the D is unclear. V was cut by 9 bases and J by 1 base, with 16 bases left in between. The CDR3 spans 15 residues. Germline V gene data show CDR1 as KGHSH and CDR2 as LQKENI. The CDR3 loop reads CASRRESLSGNTIYF. In nucleotides, the CDR3 is TGTGCCAGTCGGAGGGAGTCGTTATCTGGAAACACCATATATTTT.

This chain connects TRBV2 to TRBJ1-6; 9 bases map to TRBD1. This CDR3 is 13 amino acids long. Germline V gene data show CDR1 as SNHLY and CDR2 as FYNNEI. The V segment lost 4 bases and the J segment 9 bases; nucleotides outside the gene matches: 1. The CDR3, as DNA: TGTGCCAGCAGTGGGGACAGGGCTTCACCCCTCCACTTT. It codes for CASSGDRASPLHF.

This chain's CDR3 is CASSEAYSTAYEQYF. The CDR3 DNA follows: TGTGCCAGCAGTGAAGCGTACAGCACAGCCTACGAGCAGTACTTC. J is TRBJ2-7 and V is TRBV6-1; D unresolved. This CDR3 region has 15 residues. Looked up from germline, CDR1 is MNHNS and CDR2 is SASEGT. Trimming took off 0 bases at V and 2 bases at J, with 11 bases between the two ends.

V usage is TRBV6-6 and J usage is TRBJ1-5; D call uncertain. CDR1 is MNHNY and CDR2 is SVGAGI in the germline V gene (reference sequence). There are 15 residues in the CDR3. Trimming removed 2 bases from V and 3 bases from J, with 11 bases in between. The CDR3 bases are TGTGCCAGCAGTTACAATCGTGGGGACAATCAGCCCCAGCATTTT. It encodes CASSYNRGDNQPQHF.

The rearrangement uses TRBV5-4 and TRBJ2-5; D is possibly TRBD1 (6 bases). Germline V gives CDR1 SGHNT, CDR2 YYREEE (reference sequence). The CDR3 is 16 amino acids. The V end was cut by 3 bases, the J end by 2 bases, with 17 bases between. The CDR3 region is CASSSLSGTRQETQYF. The CDR3 region has the DNA TGTGCCAGCAGCTCCCTATCCGGGACAAGGCAAGAGACCCAGTACTTC.

V is TRBV5-5 and J is TRBJ1-2; tentatively, D is TRBD1 (6 bases). The CDR3 runs to 17 residues. V was cut by 2 bases and J by 0 bases, with 17 bases left in between. Per the germline V gene, CDR1 is SGHKS and CDR2 is YYEKEE (reference sequence). In DNA, the CDR3 is TGTGCCAGCAGCTTTAGGAGACAGGCTTACACTAACTATGGCTACACCTTC. Its translation is CASSFRRQAYTNYGYTF. Looking up the rest from reference TRBV5-5 and TRBJ1-2 gives the full variable domain: DAGVTQSPTHLIKTRGQQVTLRCSPISGHKSVSWYQQVLGQGPQFIFQYYEKEERGRGNFPDRFSARQFPNYSSELNVNALLLGDSALYLCASSFRRQAYTNYGYTFGSGTRLTVV.

The V gene is TRBV2, the J gene TRBJ1-2; 10 bases line up with TRBD1. The CDR3 covers 13 residues. The V gene end was trimmed by 8 bases and the J gene end by 7 bases; junction bases not matched to a gene: 7. CDR1 and CDR2 (germline): SNHLY, FYNNEI. This CDR3 reads CASPSGTGVGYTF. The CDR3 DNA sequence: TGTGCCAGCCCCTCCGGGACAGGGGTTGGCTACACCTTC. Full variable domain (missing parts from reference TRBV2 and TRBJ1-2): EPEVTQTPSHQVTQMGQEVILRCVPISNHLYFYWYRQILGQKVEFLVSFYNNEISEKSEIFDDQFSVERPDGSNFTLKIRSTKLEDSAMYFCASPSGTGVGYTFGSGTRLTVV.